This T cell receptor (beta chain) was documented in a study of blood T cell repertoires in COVID-19. The overall study: Acute and convalescent COVID-19 samples came from the United States, Italy and Spain. T cells, B-cell-depleted T cells, or PBMCs provided the cDNA or gDNA that served as material.

Under the authors' procedure: How many nucleated cells were present was estimated from reference gene primer amplification. Here immunoSEQ multiplex PCR was the method, and the copy in TCRdb shows in-frame clones only, minus some. The DNA gave D and trimming, while V, J and clone size come from that table. This sample carries fewer than 400,000 clones, 75% to 90% of them seen once, and the ten largest clones take 2.5% to 3%. Followed over time, Seattle patients had been enrolled while infection was active. Germline V gene data show CDR1 as MDHEN and CDR2 as SYDVKM. Trimming at V came to 5 bases and at J to 5 bases, leaving 7 bases not matched to a gene. The CDR3 has 14 residues.

The source material was peripheral blood. V is TRBV28 and J is TRBJ1-1, with TRBD1 matching 8 bases. The TCR originated in a woman aged 25 to 39 with COVID-19, enrolled during active disease. The chain's CDR3 is CASSPGQGVTEAFF. The CDR3 DNA reads TGTGCCAGCAGTCCTGGACAGGGCGTAACTGAAGCTTTCTTT.